Listed here is a single TCR beta chain. As yet, its antigen is unknown. Heparinised blood was drawn once per donor, averaging roughly 120 mL. These data come from a study of beta chain features in type 1 diabetes. Findings and caveats of the study: Naive, central memory and Treg TCRB repertoires seemed to resemble each other more closely in patients than they did in healthy donors. PCR may have favored shorter templates equally in patients and controls. Over-representation of high TCR-expressing cells was a possible consequence of cDNA sequencing.

Germline V gene sequence: CDR1 SGHAT, CDR2 FQNNGV. The length of the CDR3 is 15 residues. V dropped 5 bases and J dropped 4 bases, with 18 bases sitting between them. As every portion of the isolated RNA was reverse transcribed, the sequencing read expressed TCRB transcripts. TCRdb's copy holds only in-frame clones and misses some; the assay was immunoSEQ multiplex PCR. The sample records 810,000 or so clones, under 20% being singletons. The specimen sequenced was naive CD4+ T cells from blood. This chain uses TRBV11-2 with TRBJ2-7, with D possibly TRBD2 on 7 matching bases. The receptor comes from a woman younger than 30 in good health. The CDR3 region has the DNA TGTGCCAGCAGCCTGATGTGGGGGGGCGGTTACGAGCAGTACTTC. It specifies CASSLMWGGGYEQYF.